This T cell receptor (beta chain) is from a study of cytomegalovirus exposure and HLA in healthy donors. Whole-study results and caveats: Presence/absence analysis assumed near-uniform sequencing depth across donors.

Researchers ran the PCR with 60 Vbeta and 13 Jbeta primers. Data came from immunoSEQ multiplex PCR; TCRdb stores just in-frame clones and leaves some out. The sample contains approximately 92,000 clones, around 77% of which appear only once. The CDR3 is 15 residues long. The germline CDR1 and CDR2 sequences are LNHDA and SQIVND (reference sequence). The ends lost 4 bases at V and 4 bases at J; junction bases unmatched: 7. As regards this clone: Antigen unknown.

This clonotype was sampled from a man in his fifties in good health and CMV-seropositive. The sample comprised PBMCs. This chain uses TRBV19 with TRBJ1-5, with TRBD1 matching 7 bases. The CDR3 DNA reads TGTGCCAGTAGTACGGGGACAGACCTAAATCAGCCCCAGCATTTT. It encodes CASSTGTDLNQPQHF.